This T cell receptor (beta chain) is from a study of blood T cell repertoires in COVID-19. Study context: The United States, Italy and Spain were the sources of the acute and convalescent COVID-19 samples. The cDNA or gDNA used as material had been derived from T cells, B-cell-depleted T cells, or PBMCs.

In the source study's methods: For nucleated cells, counts were estimated from reference gene primer amplification. Some clones are missing from TCRdb's copy, which holds only in-frame ones; the method was immunoSEQ multiplex PCR. V and J calls and clone size follow that table, whereas D and trimming were derived from the DNA. This table has about 68,000 clones, roughly 85% appearing once. CDR3 size: 12 residues. V was cut by 6 bases and J by 9 bases, with 12 bases left in between. Per the germline V gene, CDR1 is MNHEY and CDR2 is SMNVEV (reference sequence). This clonotype was sampled from a man in his fifties with acute or convalescent COVID-19. This sequence joins TRBV27 and TRBJ2-1; D perhaps matches TRBD1 (6 bases). Sequencing was done on a sample of peripheral blood. CDR3 nucleotides: TGTGCCAGCAGAAGGACAGATCGTGAGCAGTTCTTC. Its protein product is CASRRTDREQFF.